Below, 6 T cell receptor beta chains from the same sample are listed, as sequenced in a study of blood T cell repertoires in COVID-19. Generated by immunoSEQ multiplex PCR, the TCRdb table keeps only in-frame clones and is missing some. The sample records about 40,000 clones, around 89% being singletons. Sequenced input: peripheral blood. The receptors stem from a man in his sixties or seventies with active COVID-19.

This chain links TRBV5-6 with TRBJ1-5; D uncertain. The length of the CDR3 is 16 residues. Per the germline V gene, CDR1 is SGHDT and CDR2 is YYEEEE. V was clipped by 0 bases and J by 9 bases, with 19 bases between them. This CDR3 is CASSLAGGYSEGPQHF. The CDR3 nucleotides read TGTGCCAGCAGCTTGGCCGGAGGGTACAGCGAAGGGCCCCAGCATTTT.

The genes are TRBV4-2 and TRBJ1-6, with D uncertain. CDR3 length: 17 amino acids. Germline values: CDR1 LGHNA, CDR2 YNFKEQ. V lost 0 bases and J lost 0, with 9 bases in between. The CDR3 coding sequence is TGTGCCAGCAGCCAAGATCTCAAGAGCTCCTATAATTCACCCCTCCACTTT. Protein: CASSQDLKSSYNSPLHF.

The rearrangement uses TRBV5-1 and TRBJ2-2, with 8 bases matching TRBD1. The CDR3 contains 15 residues. V trimming: 5 bases; J trimming: 1 base; junction bases outside the gene matches: 4. The germline gives CDR1 SGHRS, CDR2 YFSETQ. CDR3 nucleotide sequence: TGCGCCAGCAGGAGGACAGGGCAGAACACCGGGGAGCTGTTTTTT. It codes for CASRRTGQNTGELFF. The whole variable domain, remainder taken from reference TRBV5-1 and TRBJ2-2, is KAGVTQTPRYLIKTRGQQVTLSCSPISGHRSVSWYQQTPGQGLQFLFEYFSETQRNKGNFPGRFSGRQFSNSRSEMNVSTLELGDSALYLCASRRTGQNTGELFFGEGSRLTVL.

This clone was seen a single time. The chain combines TRBV5-6 with TRBJ1-1; weak D call: TRBD1 (5 bases). Deletions cut 0 bases from V and 6 bases from J, with 9 bases between. The CDR3 is made up of 13 amino acids. In germline, CDR1 is SGHDT, CDR2 YYEEEE. This CDR3 is CASSLAGYPEAFF. CDR3 sequence (DNA): TGTGCCAGCAGCTTGGCAGGGTATCCTGAAGCTTTCTTT.

This chain joins TRBV9 and TRBJ2-3, with TRBD2 identical over 10 bases. J was trimmed by 4 bases and V by 0 bases; bases with no gene match: 8. CDR1 and CDR2 (germline): SGDLS, YYNGEE. The CDR3 is 17 amino acids. For the CDR3, the DNA is TGTGCCAGCAGCGTAGGTTTGAGCGGGGGGGCCCCAGATACGCAGTATTTT. Encoded protein: CASSVGLSGGAPDTQYF.

The chain links TRBV19 to TRBJ1-4; tentative D call: TRBD1 (5 bases). The germline gives CDR1 LNHDA, CDR2 SQIVND (reference sequence). V was trimmed by 7 bases and J by 8 bases, leaving 20 bases between them. This CDR3 is 15 amino acids long. For the CDR3, the DNA is TGTGCCAGTACAACTGGGGGGAGGAACCGAGAAAAACTGTTTTTT. Amino acids: CASTTGGRNREKLFF.